Included here is one TCR beta chain sequence, with context. Germline assignment: CDR1 MDHEN and CDR2 SYDVKM. V gave up 8 bases and J gave up 7 bases; unmatched junction bases: 20. This CDR3 comprises 17 residues. Authors' processing steps: The authors estimated nucleated cell counts from reference gene primer amplification. Sequencing was performed with immunoSEQ multiplex PCR; in TCRdb, only in-frame clones are kept and a portion is missing. V and J calls and clone size are given by that table; D and trimming were obtained from the DNA. The table includes roughly 70,000 clones, around nine tenths detected once. The data stem from a study of blood T cell repertoires in COVID-19. Across the whole study: Some COVID-19 samples were acute and others convalescent; all came from the United States, Italy and Spain. From T cells, B-cell-depleted T cells, or PBMCs came the material, which was cDNA or gDNA.

The TCR originated in a human donor in a cohort sampled during active COVID-19. The sequencing input was peripheral blood. The rearrangement joins TRBV28 to TRBJ2-3, with 8 bases lining up with TRBD2. The CDR3 region is CASHSSPGTRAAYTQYF. In DNA form, the CDR3 reads TGTGCCAGCCACTCCTCCCCCGGGACTAGGGCGGCATATACGCAGTATTTT.